The clone carrying this T cell receptor (beta chain) was counted once. Antigen specificity is unknown. A multiplex PCR was run with 60 Vbeta primers and 13 Jbeta primers. Sequenced by immunoSEQ multiplex PCR; TCRdb stores in-frame clones only, minus some. The data show roughly 160,000 clones, about 72% seen once. CDR3 length: 13 residues. The V end lost 2 bases, the J end lost 0 bases, and 4 bases lay between the germline ends. Germline-derived CDR1 and CDR2 are SGHTA and FQGTGA. The data are from a study of cytomegalovirus exposure and HLA in healthy donors. Study observations and caveats: Segments of the TCR beta V type were, in most cases, productive about 87% or about 30% of the time in an earlier analysis. A few V segments could not be told apart, such as TRBV6-2 and TRBV6-3, and were left out.

The TCR was taken from a man in his 60s in good health and CMV-seronegative. The sequenced material came from PBMCs. This chain joins TRBV7-3 and TRBJ1-1; no firm D call. CDR3 DNA sequence: TGTGCCAGCAGCTTATCCATGAACACTGAAGCTTTCTTT. Translating gives CASSLSMNTEAFF.